This is a list of T cell receptor beta chains from one sample in a study of human T cells and chemical hapten exposure. TCRdb analysed the RACE reads with MiXCR anew, one entry per CDR3 protein. The repertoire holds some 340,000 distinct CDR3 sequences, with 5.5% to 8% as singletons. Sequences were derived from whole blood, sampled in connection with sensitization to the hapten diphenylcyclopropenone (DPC). Receptor source: a woman between 18 and 29 years old with alopecia areata. Some clones in this sample may be carry-over from other donors' samples. Both conserved end residues are part of each CDR3. D genes are given only for firm matches. Clone size is not always given. Where it is, it says once, few, many or a class for expanded clones.

V gene: TRBV13; D gene: TRBD1; J gene: TRBJ1-1; clone size: few; CDR3 protein: CASSPGTGVTMNTEAFF; CDR3 DNA: TGTGCCAGCAGCCCCGGGACAGGGGTGACTATGAACACTGAAGCTTTCTTT
V gene: TRBV4-3; D gene: NA; J gene: TRBJ1-6; clone size: few; CDR3 protein: CASSPDPDGAPGSPLHF; CDR3 DNA: TGCGCCAGCAGCCCGGACCCGGACGGCGCCCCTGGTTCACCCCTCCACTTT
V gene: TRBV6-5; D gene: TRBD1; J gene: TRBJ2-3; clone size: NA; CDR3 protein: CASRRTGRADTQYF; CDR3 DNA: TGTGCCAGCAGGCGGACAGGGAGAGCAGATACGCAGTATTTT
V gene: TRBV7-9; D gene: NA; J gene: TRBJ2-1; clone size: few; CDR3 protein: CASSLGGAVEQFF; CDR3 DNA: TGTGCCAGCAGCTTAGGTGGTGCTGTTGAGCAGTTCTTC
V gene: TRBV5-1; D gene: NA; J gene: TRBJ1-1; clone size: NA; CDR3 protein: CASSLEAGANTEAFF; CDR3 DNA: TGCGCCAGCAGCTTGGAGGCAGGCGCGAACACTGAAGCTTTCTTT
V gene: TRBV12-3/TRBV12-4; D gene: TRBD1; J gene: TRBJ1-1; clone size: few; CDR3 protein: CASSPGWTGEVEAFF; CDR3 DNA: TGTGCCAGTTCCCCGGGGTGGACAGGGGAGGTTGAAGCTTTCTTT
V gene: TRBV9; D gene: NA; J gene: TRBJ1-3; clone size: NA; CDR3 protein: CASSVLGTAGNTIYF; CDR3 DNA: TGTGCCAGCAGCGTATTAGGGACCGCCGGAAACACCATATATTTT
V gene: TRBV4-3; D gene: TRBD2; J gene: TRBJ2-3; clone size: many; CDR3 protein: CASSLTGGSGDHSSTDTQYF; CDR3 DNA: TGCGCCAGCAGCTTGACGGGGGGTAGCGGGGATCATTCTAGCACAGATACGCAGTATTTT
V gene: TRBV7-9; D gene: NA; J gene: TRBJ2-1; clone size: few; CDR3 protein: CASSLTRSGASYNEQFF; CDR3 DNA: TGTGCCAGCAGCCTCACACGATCAGGTGCCTCCTACAATGAGCAGTTCTTC
V gene: TRBV10-3; D gene: NA; J gene: TRBJ1-6; clone size: few; CDR3 protein: CASGLLGSPLHF; CDR3 DNA: TGTGCCAGCGGACTGCTCGGATCACCCCTCCACTTT
V gene: TRBV6-6; D gene: TRBD2; J gene: TRBJ2-4; clone size: many; CDR3 protein: CASRERGVKNIQYF; CDR3 DNA: TGTGCCAGCAGGGAGCGGGGGGTCAAAAACATTCAGTACTTC
V gene: TRBV6-6; D gene: NA; J gene: TRBJ1-2; clone size: NA; CDR3 protein: CASSYSPVQGYGYTF; CDR3 DNA: TGTGCCAGCAGTTACTCACCAGTGCAGGGTTATGGCTACACCTTC
V gene: TRBV6-6; D gene: TRBD1; J gene: TRBJ1-4; clone size: few; CDR3 protein: CASSYLQGANEKLFF; CDR3 DNA: TGTGCCAGCAGTTACCTACAGGGGGCTAATGAAAAACTGTTTTTT
V gene: TRBV5-1; D gene: TRBD1; J gene: TRBJ2-3; clone size: NA; CDR3 protein: CASRTKMDRGPTDTQYF; CDR3 DNA: TGCGCCAGCAGGACTAAGATGGACAGGGGACCCACAGATACGCAGTATTTT
V gene: TRBV12-3/TRBV12-4; D gene: NA; J gene: TRBJ2-1; clone size: many; CDR3 protein: CASSLLGNEQFF; CDR3 DNA: TGTGCCAGCAGTTTATTGGGAAATGAGCAGTTCTTC
V gene: TRBV4-3; D gene: TRBD1; J gene: TRBJ2-7; clone size: few; CDR3 protein: CASSSWDRGPEQYF; CDR3 DNA: TGCGCCAGCAGCTCCTGGGACAGGGGTCCCGAGCAGTACTTC
V gene: TRBV20-1; D gene: NA; J gene: TRBJ2-2; clone size: NA; CDR3 protein: CSARVSSANTGELFF; CDR3 DNA: TGCAGTGCTAGAGTTTCCAGTGCCAACACCGGGGAGCTGTTTTTT
V gene: TRBV12-3/TRBV12-4; D gene: NA; J gene: TRBJ2-2; clone size: many; CDR3 protein: CASSPESVGGELFF; CDR3 DNA: TGTGCCAGCAGTCCCGAATCAGTCGGCGGGGAGCTGTTTTTT
V gene: TRBV6-2/TRBV6-3; D gene: TRBD1; J gene: TRBJ1-1; clone size: NA; CDR3 protein: CASTRDRTFEAFF; CDR3 DNA: TGTGCCAGCACCAGGGACAGGACCTTTGAAGCTTTCTTT
V gene: TRBV27; D gene: NA; J gene: TRBJ2-1; clone size: few; CDR3 protein: CASSLSTGRARNEQFF; CDR3 DNA: TGTGCCAGCAGTTTATCTACCGGCCGGGCGCGCAATGAGCAGTTCTTC
V gene: TRBV5-1; D gene: NA; J gene: TRBJ2-7; clone size: many; CDR3 protein: CASSLEGTALSYEQYF; CDR3 DNA: TGCGCCAGCAGCTTGGAAGGGACTGCTCTTTCCTACGAGCAGTACTTC
V gene: TRBV6-6; D gene: TRBD2; J gene: TRBJ2-1; clone size: few; CDR3 protein: CASRNSGGVFGEQFF; CDR3 DNA: TGTGCCAGCAGAAATAGCGGGGGGGTTTTTGGTGAGCAGTTCTTC
V gene: TRBV4-3; D gene: NA; J gene: TRBJ2-3; clone size: NA; CDR3 protein: CASSQDRQSTDTQYF; CDR3 DNA: TGCGCCAGCAGCCAAGATCGACAGAGCACAGATACGCAGTATTTT
V gene: TRBV29-1; D gene: NA; J gene: TRBJ1-1; clone size: few; CDR3 protein: CSVEGVRKGVTEAFF; CDR3 DNA: TGCAGCGTGGAAGGAGTAAGAAAGGGTGTCACTGAAGCTTTCTTT
V gene: TRBV6-2/TRBV6-3; D gene: NA; J gene: TRBJ1-2; clone size: many; CDR3 protein: CASILDGSLDGYTF; CDR3 DNA: TGTGCCAGCATCTTGGACGGATCCCTCGATGGCTACACCTTC
V gene: TRBV20-1; D gene: NA; J gene: TRBJ1-5; clone size: NA; CDR3 protein: CSALQGWSQPQHF; CDR3 DNA: TGCAGTGCTCTGCAGGGCTGGAGTCAGCCCCAGCATTTT
V gene: TRBV5-1; D gene: NA; J gene: TRBJ1-2; clone size: many; CDR3 protein: CASSPRDRYGYTF; CDR3 DNA: TGCGCCAGCAGCCCTAGGGACCGCTATGGCTACACCTTC
V gene: TRBV2; D gene: TRBD1; J gene: TRBJ1-4; clone size: few; CDR3 protein: CASSATGATNEKLFF; CDR3 DNA: TGTGCCAGCAGTGCGACAGGGGCAACTAATGAAAAACTGTTTTTT
V gene: TRBV24-1; D gene: TRBD1; J gene: TRBJ2-3; clone size: many; CDR3 protein: CATSPQGAGTDTQYF; CDR3 DNA: TGTGCCACCAGTCCCCAGGGGGCAGGCACAGATACGCAGTATTTT
V gene: TRBV12-3/TRBV12-4; D gene: NA; J gene: TRBJ2-5; clone size: many; CDR3 protein: CASSRSQTGSQYF; CDR3 DNA: TGTGCCAGCAGCCGGTCCCAAACGGGATCACAGTACTTC
V gene: TRBV7-8; D gene: NA; J gene: TRBJ1-3; clone size: NA; CDR3 protein: CASSSRPFSSAELGNTIYF; CDR3 DNA: TGTGCCAGCAGCTCCAGACCTTTTTCCTCCGCGGAACTTGGAAACACCATATATTTT
V gene: TRBV3-1; D gene: NA; J gene: TRBJ2-2; clone size: NA; CDR3 protein: CASSQIRAYGELFF; CDR3 DNA: TGTGCCAGCAGCCAAATTCGAGCATACGGGGAGCTGTTTTTT
V gene: TRBV6-5; D gene: NA; J gene: TRBJ2-2; clone size: many; CDR3 protein: CASSYSIRAHVGTGELFF; CDR3 DNA: TGTGCCAGCAGTTACTCCATCCGGGCCCACGTAGGGACCGGGGAGCTGTTTTTT
V gene: TRBV6-6; D gene: NA; J gene: TRBJ2-2; clone size: NA; CDR3 protein: CASRLGQNTGELFF; CDR3 DNA: TGTGCCAGCAGGCTAGGGCAGAACACCGGGGAGCTGTTTTTT
V gene: TRBV7-9; D gene: NA; J gene: TRBJ1-2; clone size: NA; CDR3 protein: CASSPVGLDYGYTF; CDR3 DNA: TGTGCCAGCAGCCCCGTGGGGCTTGACTATGGCTACACCTTC
V gene: TRBV6-1; D gene: NA; J gene: TRBJ1-2; clone size: many; CDR3 protein: CASRELNSNYGYTF; CDR3 DNA: TGTGCCAGCAGGGAGCTAAACTCTAACTATGGCTACACCTTC